The sequence of this T cell receptor beta chain was determined in a study of cytotoxic CD8 clonotypes in ibrutinib-treated CLL. Study-wide results and limits: Sampling times differed between sustained-remission and progressing patients.

A few counts support this clone. Its antigen remains unidentified. The CDR3 extends over 12 amino acids. The V gene lost 4 bases and the J gene lost 3 bases, with 4 bases spanning the gap. CDR1 and CDR2 (germline): SEHNR, FQNEAQ (reference sequence). Generated by immunoSEQ multiplex PCR, the TCRdb table keeps only in-frame clones and is missing some. The sample lists about 310,000 clones; approximately 80% were seen once. Sequences were derived from PBMCs, sampled before ibrutinib treatment. This TCR was sampled from a human donor with chronic lymphocytic leukemia. V is TRBV7-9 and J is TRBJ1-5, with D unresolved. For the CDR3, the DNA is TGTGCCAGCAGCTGGGACAATCAGCCCCAGCATTTT. It yields the protein CASSWDNQPQHF.